This T cell receptor (beta chain) was documented in a study of blood T cell repertoires in COVID-19. TCRdb keeps only in-frame clones here, not all; method: immunoSEQ multiplex PCR. The sample consists of about 270,000 clones, around nine tenths of them appearing once. The CDR3 sequence is 12 residues long. With 8 bases removed from V and 5 bases from J, the gap between germline ends came to 13 bases. The clonotype comes from a man aged 35-49 years with active or convalescent COVID-19. Sequenced material: peripheral blood. The chain recombines TRBV12-3 or TRBV12-4 with TRBJ2-7; no definite D call. The CDR3 DNA sequence: TGTGCCAGCGTCCAGACGGGTAACGAGCAGTACTTC. It translates to CASVQTGNEQYF.